This T cell receptor beta chain was profiled in a study of T cell responses to AZD1222 COVID-19 vaccine. Overall study: The analysis combined second doses at about 4 or about 12 weeks.

This CDR3 has 13 residues. V was cut by 0 bases and J by 9 bases, with 6 bases left in between. Germline values: CDR1 MNHEY, CDR2 SVGAGI. The table came from immunoSEQ multiplex PCR; TCRdb's copy has only in-frame clones and leaves some out. The sample has about 150,000 clones, roughly nine tenths seen once. A note on this clone: Its antigen remains unidentified.

Study results and limitations: Clonal diversity may have been underestimated, and the donors were mostly white British, with more females than males.

The gene calls are TRBV6-5 and TRBJ1-6, with D unclear. The sequence came from an adult in good health. The sample in question was peripheral blood, obtained on day 0 of AZD1222 vaccination. The CDR3 nucleotides read TGTGCCAGCAGTTACTCATTGGGTTCACCCCTCCACTTT. Encoded protein: CASSYSLGSPLHF.